Listed here are 10 T cell receptor beta chains from one sample, sequenced in a study of blood T cell repertoires in COVID-19 (dated by TCRdb to about 2020). The library was prepared using the immunoSEQ multiplex PCR assay. TCRdb holds this immuneACCESS table with in-frame rearrangements only. Some clones are missing; in checked studies, unresolved V genes explain under half, and the rest has no known cause. The sample table records 150,000 to 170,000 clones; about four fifths of these occur just once. Of the sample, 25% to 30% falls within the top ten clones. Sequencing input: peripheral blood. Every receptor here comes from a woman aged 55-69 years with acute or convalescent COVID-19.

A few counts support this clone. V gene TRBV4-1 combines with J gene TRBJ1-5, with TRBD1 matching over 8 bases. The CDR3 has 16 residues. The V and J ends lost 4 bases and 7 bases, in that order; junction bases with no gene match: 12. Germline V gene sequence: CDR1 MGHRA, CDR2 YSYEKL. The CDR3 DNA is TGCGCCAGCAGCCGCGGGGAGGGGACAGGTCGACAGCCCCAGCATTTT. Its protein product is CASSRGEGTGRQPQHF.

This CDR3 is CASTSGSWETQYF. CDR3 nucleotide sequence: TGTGCCAGCACCTCAGGGTCGTGGGAGACCCAGTACTTC. This chain uses TRBV2 with TRBJ2-5; D possibly corresponds to TRBD1 (5 bases). V was shortened by 7 bases and J by 5 bases, with 14 bases between the two germline ends. There are 13 residues in the CDR3. Germline V gene lookup returns CDR1 SNHLY and CDR2 FYNNEI.

The chain has TRBV9 and TRBJ1-1, with D possibly matching TRBD1 (5 bases). This CDR3 is 16 amino acids long. V shed 2 bases and J shed 6 bases, with 20 bases lying between them. The germline gives CDR1 SGDLS, CDR2 YYNGEE. CDR3 region: CASSVAGDRNHAEAFF. CDR3 DNA sequence: TGTGCCAGCAGCGTGGCGGGGGACCGTAACCACGCTGAAGCTTTCTTT.

The chain uses TRBV19 and TRBJ2-5, with D possibly TRBD1 on 5 matching bases. The CDR3 runs 13 residues. Looked up from germline, CDR1 is LNHDA and CDR2 is SQIVND (reference sequence). V shed 1 base and J shed 6 bases, with 9 bases lying between them. CDR3 sequence (DNA): TGTGCCAGTAGTATAGGACAGTCGAAGACCCAGTACTTC. Residues: CASSIGQSKTQYF.

The chain links TRBV6-5 to TRBJ1-1; 11 bases agree with TRBD1. This CDR3 has 14 residues. Trimming at V came to 8 bases and at J to 4 bases, leaving 6 bases not matched to a gene. Looked up from germline, CDR1 is MNHEY and CDR2 is SVGAGI. CDR3 nucleotide sequence: TGTGCCAGCGGCGGGACAGGGGGGAGCACTGAAGCTTTCTTT. Translated: CASGGTGGSTEAFF.

The chain has TRBV5-1 and TRBJ2-2; weak D call: TRBD1 (6 bases). CDR3 length: 14 residues. Germline assignment: CDR1 SGHRS and CDR2 YFSETQ. V was clipped by 5 bases and J by 3 bases, with 11 bases between them. The CDR3 protein is CASSWGPDTGELFF. The CDR3 coding sequence is TGCGCCAGCAGTTGGGGGCCGGACACCGGGGAGCTGTTTTTT.

CDR3 residues: CSASAQGGSQPQHF. In nucleotides, the CDR3 is TGCAGTGCTAGTGCTCAGGGCGGAAGTCAGCCCCAGCATTTT. The rearrangement uses TRBV20-1 and TRBJ1-5; maybe TRBD1 (5 bases). The CDR3 has 14 residues. Germline-derived CDR1 and CDR2 are DFQATT and SNEGSKA (reference sequence). Trimming removed 3 bases from V and 6 bases from J, with 15 bases in between.

V gene TRBV19 combines with J gene TRBJ1-5; the D is unclear. The length of the CDR3 is 14 residues. Germline CDR1 and CDR2: LNHDA and SQIVND (reference sequence). The V end was cut by 2 bases, the J end by 1 base, with 6 bases between. CDR3 sequence: CASSISRSNQPQHF. CDR3 DNA sequence: TGTGCCAGTAGTATAAGCAGGAGCAATCAGCCCCAGCATTTT.

The DNA for the CDR3 is TGTGCCAGTACCTTCAAACCCGGGACAGGGGGGCAGTTCTTC. Translating gives CASTFKPGTGGQFF. This chain joins TRBV19 and TRBJ2-1, with 11 positions matching TRBD1. CDR1 LNHDA and CDR2 SQIVND come from the germline V gene (reference sequence). V gave up 7 bases and J gave up 12 bases; unmatched junction bases: 11. The CDR3 covers 14 residues.

The genes are TRBV3-1 (or the pseudogene TRBV3-2) and TRBJ1-5, with D unresolved. The V end lost 4 bases, the J end lost 1 base, and 8 bases lay between the germline ends. The germline V gene has CDR1 LGHDT and CDR2 YNNKEL (reference sequence). This CDR3 has 14 residues. The CDR3 protein is CASSPLGSNQPQHF. The CDR3, as DNA: TGTGCCAGCAGCCCTTTGGGCAGCAATCAGCCCCAGCATTTT.